These 5 T cell receptor beta chains were sequenced from one sample in a study of T-cell memory formation after mild COVID-19. TCRdb re-derived calls from the 5' RACE reads in MiXCR, one entry per CDR3 protein. Counted here are fewer than 700,000 distinct CDR3 sequences, about 20% occurring once; the ten biggest clones make up approximately 8.4%. Source material: PBMCs or a T cell subset sorted from them (not recorded which). The receptors were gathered from an adult woman who had mild COVID-19 (a few samples of this study predate the infection). Cell type and time point are not known.

This clonotype was recorded a few times. The chain couples TRBV6-5 to TRBJ2-1; TRBD1 aligns across 10 bases. V trimming: 0 bases; J trimming: 4 bases; junction bases outside the gene matches: 3. The CDR3 has 16 amino acids. Germline V gene lookup returns CDR1 MNHEY and CDR2 SVGAGI. This CDR3 is CASSYSTGGMYNEQFF. As DNA, the CDR3 is TGTGCCAGCAGTTACTCGACAGGGGGCATGTACAATGAGCAGTTCTTC.

The CDR3 spells CASRAAHNSPLHF. In DNA, the CDR3 is TGTGCCAGCCGAGCGGCCCATAATTCACCCCTCCACTTT. The chain has TRBV7-9 and TRBJ1-6, with D unresolved. V was clipped by 8 bases and J by 5 bases, with 10 bases between them. CDR3 length: 13 amino acids. CDR1 SEHNR and CDR2 FQNEAQ come from the germline V gene (reference sequence).

This clonotype has a count of ten or more. The V and J genes are TRBV12-3 or TRBV12-4 and TRBJ1-1; D gene unclear. CDR3 length: 13 residues. V was trimmed by 3 bases and J by 1 base, leaving 6 bases between them. The CDR3 DNA follows: TGTGCCAGCAGTTTGGTTCGGAACACTGAAGCTTTCTTT. It translates to CASSLVRNTEAFF.

The chain joins TRBV6-2 or TRBV6-3 to TRBJ2-7; D might be TRBD1 (7 bases). V lost 2 bases to trimming and J lost 5 bases, with 13 bases between them. Germline CDR1 MNHEY, CDR2 SVGEGT. This CDR3 is 14 amino acids long. CDR3 sequence reads: CASSYGGDSHEQYF. For the CDR3, the DNA is TGTGCCAGCAGTTACGGAGGGGACAGCCACGAGCAGTACTTC.

This clonotype has more than one count but fewer than ten. V usage is TRBV4-3 and J usage is TRBJ2-1; weak D call: TRBD2 (6 bases). In germline, CDR1 is LGHNA, CDR2 YSLEER. The CDR3 spans 16 residues. The V end was cut by 0 bases, the J end by 6 bases, with 15 bases between. As DNA, the CDR3 is TGCGCCAGCAGCCAAGATTCAGCGGGCGCGACCAATGAGCAGTTCTTC. Translation: CASSQDSAGATNEQFF.